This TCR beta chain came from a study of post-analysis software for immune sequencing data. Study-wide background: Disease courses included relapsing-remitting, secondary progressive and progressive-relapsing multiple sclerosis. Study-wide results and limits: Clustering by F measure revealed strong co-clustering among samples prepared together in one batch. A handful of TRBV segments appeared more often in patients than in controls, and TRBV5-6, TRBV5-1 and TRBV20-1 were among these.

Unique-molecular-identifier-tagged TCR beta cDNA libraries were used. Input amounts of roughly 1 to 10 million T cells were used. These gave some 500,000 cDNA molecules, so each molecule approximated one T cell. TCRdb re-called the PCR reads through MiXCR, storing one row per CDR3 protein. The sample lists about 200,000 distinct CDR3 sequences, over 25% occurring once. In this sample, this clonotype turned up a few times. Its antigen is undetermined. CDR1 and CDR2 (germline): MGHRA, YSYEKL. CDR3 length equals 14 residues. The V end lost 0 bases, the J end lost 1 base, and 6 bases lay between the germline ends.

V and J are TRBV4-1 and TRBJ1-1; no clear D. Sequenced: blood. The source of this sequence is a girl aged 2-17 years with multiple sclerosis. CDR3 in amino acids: CASSQDLENTEAFF. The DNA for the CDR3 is TGCGCCAGCAGCCAAGATCTTGAGAACACTGAAGCTTTCTTT.